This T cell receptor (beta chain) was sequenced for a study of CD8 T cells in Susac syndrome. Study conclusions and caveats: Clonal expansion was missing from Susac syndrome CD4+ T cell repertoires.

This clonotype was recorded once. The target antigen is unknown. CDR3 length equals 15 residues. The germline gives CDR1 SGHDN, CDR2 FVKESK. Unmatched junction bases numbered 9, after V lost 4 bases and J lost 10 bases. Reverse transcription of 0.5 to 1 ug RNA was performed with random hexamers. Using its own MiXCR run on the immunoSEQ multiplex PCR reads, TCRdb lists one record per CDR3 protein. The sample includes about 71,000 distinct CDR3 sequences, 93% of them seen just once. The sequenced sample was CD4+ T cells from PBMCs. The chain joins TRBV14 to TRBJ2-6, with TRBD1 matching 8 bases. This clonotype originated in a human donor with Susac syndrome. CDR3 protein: CASSPRQGQVNVLTF. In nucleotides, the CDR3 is TGTGCCAGCAGCCCCAGACAGGGGCAGGTAAACGTCCTGACTTTC.